This T cell receptor beta chain was identified in a study of cytomegalovirus exposure and HLA in healthy donors. About the study: Prior work identified about 120 million unique TCR beta sequences in approximately 200 million T cells. Study-wide results and limits: V- and J-gene trimming of TCR beta was linked (in a later analysis) to a missense DCLRE1C variant. By HLA locus, TCR association rates varied in a later analysis, with DRB1 showing the most and HLA-C the fewest.

CDR1 is SGHAT and CDR2 is FQDESV in the germline V gene (reference sequence). V shed 5 bases, J shed 4 bases, and the junction held 4 bases outside the gene matches. The CDR3 sequence is 16 residues long. Researchers ran the PCR with 60 Vbeta and 13 Jbeta primers. The assay was immunoSEQ multiplex PCR, and TCRdb's table has in-frame clones only and misses some. The data show roughly 120,000 clones, with over 75% seen just once and about 2.7% held by the top ten. This clone was counted a few times. The antigen is undetermined. The TCR was taken from a woman aged 18 to 35 in good health and CMV-seronegative. The chain links TRBV11-1 to TRBJ2-6, with 11 nucleotides matching TRBD2. Sequencing was carried out using PBMCs. DNA for the CDR3: TGTGCCAGCAGCCGACTAGCGGGAACGGGGGCCAACGTCCTGACTTTC. It specifies CASSRLAGTGANVLTF.